This T cell receptor (beta chain) was recorded in a study of blood T cell repertoires in COVID-19. Study context: The study drew acute and convalescent COVID-19 samples from the United States, Italy and Spain.

Profiled with immunoSEQ multiplex PCR; TCRdb holds only in-frame clones, not every one. The sample carries around 290,000 clones, roughly 86% recorded once. V gave up 2 bases and J gave up 3 bases; unmatched junction bases: 4. This CDR3 has 14 residues. Germline CDR1 and CDR2: MNHEY and SMNVEV (reference sequence). Resolution of symptoms, clearance, or two negative PCRs was present in recovered Cohort 3 donors. The clonotype comes from a woman aged 18-30 years who had recovered from COVID-19. The sequenced sample was PBMCs or T cells enriched from blood (not recorded which). J is TRBJ2-7 and V is TRBV27, with 7 nucleotides matching TRBD2. This CDR3 reads CASSLLAGVYEQYF. The CDR3 DNA reads TGTGCCAGCAGTTTACTCGCGGGGGTCTACGAGCAGTACTTC.